The clone carrying this T cell receptor beta chain has only a few counts. This record comes from a study of T-cell reconstitution after alpha-beta-depleted transplantation in children. Germline-derived CDR1 and CDR2 are SQVTM and ANQGSEA. The length of the CDR3 is 13 residues. Trimming cost V 6 bases and J 4 bases, with 14 bases left between them. Molecular barcoding with unique molecular identifiers was used for the TCRbeta library. TCRdb passed the PCR reads through MiXCR, listing each CDR3 protein once. The sample contains just under 250,000 distinct CDR3 sequences, about 25% of which appear only once.

The rearrangement links TRBV29-1 to TRBJ2-3; D may correspond to TRBD1 or TRBD2 (5 bases each). This TCR derives from a girl aged 2 to 10 with Fanconi anemia, due to receive a stem cell transplant. Sequenced material: PBMCs, taken before TCRalphabeta/CD19-depleted stem cell transplant. The CDR3: CSVFRDVPDTQYF. The CDR3, as DNA: TGCAGCGTCTTCCGGGACGTCCCAGATACGCAGTATTTT.